The 21 T cell receptor beta chains below come from one sample, sequenced in a study of shared clonotypes between healthy human individuals. CD8 cells classed as naive were CD45RO-negative and positively selected for CCR7, excluding terminally differentiated effector memory CD45RA+ cells. Some clones are missing from TCRdb's copy, which holds only in-frame ones; the method was immunoSEQ multiplex PCR. The table records millions of clones, 85% to 95% of them present only once. Sequences were obtained from naive CD8+ T cells from PBMCs. The source is a man between 18 and 35 years old in good health. Some clones in this sample may be carry-over from other donors' samples.

V and J are TRBV10-2 and TRBJ1-2, with TRBD1 matching over 9 bases. The trim removed 4 bases at V and 0 bases at J, leaving 6 bases unmatched. The CDR3 has 16 amino acids. Germline lookup yields CDR1 WSHSY and CDR2 SAAADI. The CDR3: CASSAFYRGPNYGYTF. The CDR3 nucleotides read TGCGCCAGCAGTGCGTTCTACAGGGGGCCTAACTATGGCTACACCTTC.

This rearrangement joins TRBV28 to TRBJ1-3; D gene ambiguous. CDR1 is MDHEN and CDR2 is SYDVKM in the germline V gene. V was pared by 2 bases and J by 0 bases, with 8 bases between. This CDR3 has 15 amino acids. This CDR3 is CASSLTASSGNTIYF. The DNA for the CDR3 is TGTGCCAGCAGTTTAACGGCGAGCTCTGGAAACACCATATATTTT.

This chain joins TRBV27 and TRBJ1-2; D may be TRBD1 (6 bases). The CDR3 loop spans 15 amino acids. Trimming removed 8 bases at V and 3 bases at J, with 19 bases between. Germline CDR1 MNHEY, CDR2 SMNVEV (reference sequence). The CDR3 DNA follows: TGTGCCAGCGGCCTAGGGGGACGGGGGCACTATGGCTACACCTTC. Translated, it gives CASGLGGRGHYGYTF.

The chain uses TRBV2 and TRBJ2-7, with 7 bases that match TRBD1. Trimming cost V 4 bases and J 4 bases; bases outside gene matches: 13. CDR1 SNHLY and CDR2 FYNNEI come from the germline V gene. The CDR3 contains 16 residues. CDR3 protein: CASSGFEQGQDYEQYF. In DNA, the CDR3 is TGTGCCAGCAGTGGGTTTGAACAGGGGCAGGATTACGAGCAGTACTTC.

This sequence joins TRBV25-1 and TRBJ2-2; the D is unclear. Trimming cost V 8 bases and J 7 bases, with 14 bases left between them. Per the germline V gene, CDR1 is MGHDK and CDR2 is SYGVNS. CDR3 length: 13 amino acids. The CDR3 region has the DNA TGTGCCAGCCACTTTTCCGAGCTCGGGGAGCTGTTTTTT. Amino acid sequence: CASHFSELGELFF.

The V and J genes are TRBV11-2 and TRBJ2-7, with D uncertain. V was pared by 2 bases and J by 2 bases, with 10 bases between. Germline-derived CDR1 and CDR2 are SGHAT and FQNNGV. CDR3 length: 14 residues. DNA for the CDR3: TGTGCCAGCAGCTTATCTGGATCAACCTACGAGCAGTACTTC. This encodes CASSLSGSTYEQYF.

The rearrangement links TRBV4-1 to TRBJ2-2, with a weak D call TRBD1 (5 bases). The CDR3 sequence is 13 residues long. CDR1 is MGHRA and CDR2 is YSYEKL in the germline V gene. Trimming took off 3 bases at V and 6 bases at J, with 8 bases between the two ends. DNA for the CDR3: TGCGCCAGCAGCCACGACAGACCCGGGGAGCTGTTTTTT. Its protein is CASSHDRPGELFF.

The V call is TRBV19, the J call TRBJ2-1; a possible D gene is TRBD2 (5 bases). Per germline, CDR1 LNHDA and CDR2 SQIVND (reference sequence). Trimming cost V 6 bases and J 10 bases, with 10 bases left between them. CDR3 length equals 11 residues. The CDR3 here is CASREGREQFF. In DNA form, the CDR3 reads TGTGCCAGTAGAGAGGGTCGGGAGCAGTTCTTC. Together with reference TRBV19 and TRBJ2-1, the CDR3 gives the full variable domain: DGGITQSPKYLFRKEGQNVTLSCEQNLNHDAMYWYRQDPGQGLRLIYYSQIVNDFQKGDIAEGYSVSREKKESFPLTVTSAQKNPTAFYLCASREGREQFFGPGTRLTVL.

The genes are TRBV4-3 and TRBJ2-5; 8 nucleotides align to TRBD2. Trimming at V came to 0 bases and at J to 7 bases, leaving 10 bases not matched to a gene. Germline values: CDR1 LGHNA, CDR2 YSLEER. There are 16 residues in the CDR3. The CDR3 is CASSQDRAGDLGTQYF. Written as DNA, the CDR3 is TGCGCCAGCAGCCAAGATCGAGCGGGGGACCTCGGGACCCAGTACTTC.

The V gene is TRBV19, the J gene TRBJ1-1; possibly TRBD1 for D (5 bases). Germline CDR1 is LNHDA and CDR2 is SQIVND (reference sequence). Trimming left V 3 bases short and J 3 bases short, with 14 bases between. The CDR3 loop spans 15 amino acids. CDR3 sequence reads: CASSIGGQGDTEAFF. The DNA for the CDR3 is TGTGCCAGTAGTATTGGAGGGCAGGGTGACACTGAAGCTTTCTTT. The entire variable domain, with the rest obtained from reference TRBV19 and TRBJ1-1, is as follows: DGGITQSPKYLFRKEGQNVTLSCEQNLNHDAMYWYRQDPGQGLRLIYYSQIVNDFQKGDIAEGYSVSREKKESFPLTVTSAQKNPTAFYLCASSIGGQGDTEAFFGQGTRLTVV.

The chain recombines TRBV7-9 with TRBJ2-2; 14 positions agree with TRBD2. With 4 bases clipped from V and 6 bases from J, the junction kept 7 bases outside the gene matches. The CDR3 is made up of 17 amino acids. Germline assignment: CDR1 SEHNR and CDR2 FQNEAQ (reference sequence). The CDR3 protein is CASSSPPGLAGAGELFF. The CDR3 DNA is TGTGCCAGCAGCTCCCCTCCGGGACTAGCGGGAGCCGGGGAGCTGTTTTTT.

V is TRBV4-3 and J is TRBJ2-1; tentatively, D is TRBD1 or TRBD2 (5 bases each). The CDR3 totals 14 residues. CDR1 and CDR2 from the germline V gene are LGHNA and YSLEER. Between the trimmed V and J ends, which lost 5 bases and 9 bases, there was a span of 17 bases. The CDR3 is CASSDSWGSSEQFF. Written as DNA, the CDR3 is TGCGCCAGCAGCGATTCATGGGGGAGCAGTGAGCAGTTCTTC.

V and J are TRBV7-8 and TRBJ1-3, with D hard to call. The germline gives CDR1 SGHVS, CDR2 FQNEAQ. The CDR3 spans 15 residues. Trimming removed 4 bases at V and 0 bases at J, with 10 bases between. Here the CDR3 reads CASSSIGDSGNTIYF. The CDR3 DNA reads as TGTGCCAGCAGCTCGATCGGGGACTCTGGAAACACCATATATTTT.

The chain joins TRBV27 to TRBJ2-7; 9 bases fit TRBD1. Trimming cost V 6 bases and J 7 bases; bases outside gene matches: 10. The CDR3 runs 14 residues. Germline CDR1 is MNHEY and CDR2 is SMNVEV (reference sequence). Written as DNA, the CDR3 is TGTGCCAGCAGCCCGGGGACAGGGTTATGGGAGCAGTACTTC. Translated, it gives CASSPGTGLWEQYF.

The J gene is TRBJ1-3, the V gene TRBV10-3; no firm D call. This CDR3 region has 18 residues. The germline gives CDR1 ENHRY, CDR2 SYGVKD. Trimming took off 0 bases at V and 4 bases at J, with 19 bases between the two ends. DNA of the CDR3: TGTGCCATCAGTGAGTCGTTAACCCGGGTCACGTACGGAAACACCATATATTTT. Amino acid sequence: CAISESLTRVTYGNTIYF.

This clone was counted between two and nine times. V is TRBV10-1 and J is TRBJ2-1; 8 bases are shared with TRBD2. Germline trimming cut 5 bases from V and 12 bases from J; bases unmatched to any gene: 6. The germline V gene encodes CDR1 WNHNN and CDR2 SYGVQD (reference sequence). The length of the CDR3 is 12 residues. In DNA form, the CDR3 reads TGCGCCAGCAGTCCGGGACTAGTTCCGCAGTTCTTC. It is translated as CASSPGLVPQFF.

V usage is TRBV7-9 and J usage is TRBJ2-5; possibly TRBD1 for D (6 bases). There are 13 residues in the CDR3. V was trimmed by 5 bases and J by 2 bases, leaving 9 bases between them. CDR1 and CDR2 (germline): SEHNR, FQNEAQ (reference sequence). The CDR3 is CASSGGQQETQYF. CDR3 sequence (DNA): TGTGCCAGCAGCGGAGGACAGCAAGAGACCCAGTACTTC.

The J gene is TRBJ1-1, the V gene TRBV7-9; perhaps TRBD1 as D (5 bases). The V and J ends lost 3 bases and 3 bases respectively, with 11 bases between them. The CDR3 has 14 residues. Looked up from germline, CDR1 is SEHNR and CDR2 is FQNEAQ (reference sequence). CDR3 sequence reads: CASSFGGSYTEAFF. Here the CDR3 DNA reads TGTGCCAGCAGCTTTGGGGGGTCGTACACTGAAGCTTTCTTT.

A word on this clone: This sample also contains other DNA sequences that code for the same CDR3. The CDR3 spells CASSAFNEQFF. In nucleotides, the CDR3 is TGTGCCAGCAGCGCTTTCAATGAGCAGTTCTTC. This chain connects TRBV9 to TRBJ2-1; no reliable D call. The germline V gene encodes CDR1 SGDLS and CDR2 YYNGEE. CDR3 length: 11 residues. V lost 3 bases and J lost 6, with 4 bases in between. Variable domain in full (rest from reference TRBV9 and TRBJ2-1): DSGVTQTPKHLITATGQRVTLRCSPRSGDLSVYWYQQSLDQGLQFLIQYYNGEERAKGNILERFSAQQFPDLHSELNLSSLELGDSALYFCASSAFNEQFFGPGTRLTVL.

This clone has more than one count but fewer than ten. The rearrangement uses TRBV4-3 and TRBJ1-2; D is uncertain. CDR3 length: 14 residues. Germline CDR1 and CDR2: LGHNA and YSLEER. The V gene lost 0 bases and the J gene lost 8 bases, with 13 bases spanning the gap. In nucleotides, the CDR3 is TGCGCCAGCAGCCAAGACCGGTTGTCAGGCGGCTACACCTTC. Translation: CASSQDRLSGGYTF.

This clone came up once. The chain couples TRBV7-9 to TRBJ1-2; 7 bases match TRBD1. V trimming: 3 bases; J trimming: 5 bases; junction bases outside the gene matches: 6. The germline CDR1 and CDR2 sequences are SEHNR and FQNEAQ (reference sequence). The CDR3 length is 14 residues. The CDR3 protein is CASSFTRGAYGYTF. DNA of the CDR3: TGTGCCAGCAGCTTTACCAGGGGGGCGTATGGCTACACCTTC.